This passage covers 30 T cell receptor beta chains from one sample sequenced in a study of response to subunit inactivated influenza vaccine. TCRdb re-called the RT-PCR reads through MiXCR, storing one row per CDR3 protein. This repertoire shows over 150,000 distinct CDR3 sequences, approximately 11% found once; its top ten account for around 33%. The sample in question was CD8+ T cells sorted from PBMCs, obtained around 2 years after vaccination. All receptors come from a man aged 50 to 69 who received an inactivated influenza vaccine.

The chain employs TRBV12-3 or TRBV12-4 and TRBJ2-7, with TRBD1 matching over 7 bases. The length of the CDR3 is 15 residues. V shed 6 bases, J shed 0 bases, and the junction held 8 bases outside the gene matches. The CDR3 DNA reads TGTGCCAGCAGCCCCATCAGGGGGAGCTCCTACGAGCAGTACTTC. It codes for CASSPIRGSSYEQYF.

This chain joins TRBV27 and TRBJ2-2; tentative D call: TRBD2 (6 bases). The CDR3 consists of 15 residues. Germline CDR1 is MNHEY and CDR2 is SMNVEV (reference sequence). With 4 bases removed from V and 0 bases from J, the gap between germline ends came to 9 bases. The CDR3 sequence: CASSWGVANTGELFF. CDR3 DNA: TGTGCCAGCAGTTGGGGGGTGGCGAACACCGGGGAGCTGTTTTTT.

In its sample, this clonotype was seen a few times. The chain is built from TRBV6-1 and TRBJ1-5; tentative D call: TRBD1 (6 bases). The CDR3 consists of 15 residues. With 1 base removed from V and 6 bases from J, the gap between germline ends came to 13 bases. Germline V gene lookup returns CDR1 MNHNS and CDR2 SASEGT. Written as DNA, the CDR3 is TGTGCCAGCAGTGAAGGTCCGGGGGCGGCTCAGCCCCAGCATTTT. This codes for CASSEGPGAAQPQHF.

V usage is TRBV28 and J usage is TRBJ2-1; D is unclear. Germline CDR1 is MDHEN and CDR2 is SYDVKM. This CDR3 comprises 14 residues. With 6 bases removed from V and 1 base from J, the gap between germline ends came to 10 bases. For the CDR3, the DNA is TGTGCCAGCAGACCCGCGAGGTCCTACAATGAGCAGTTCTTC. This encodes CASRPARSYNEQFF.

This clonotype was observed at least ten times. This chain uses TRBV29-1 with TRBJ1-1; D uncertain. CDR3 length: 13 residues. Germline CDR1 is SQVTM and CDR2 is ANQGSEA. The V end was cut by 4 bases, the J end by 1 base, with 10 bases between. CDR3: CSVGVPWNTEAFF. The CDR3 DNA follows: TGCAGCGTTGGTGTCCCTTGGAACACTGAAGCTTTCTTT.

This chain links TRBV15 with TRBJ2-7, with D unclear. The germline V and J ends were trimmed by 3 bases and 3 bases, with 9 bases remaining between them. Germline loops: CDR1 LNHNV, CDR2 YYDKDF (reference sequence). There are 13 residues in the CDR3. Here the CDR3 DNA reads TGTGCCACCAGCAGGCTTAGGAGCTACGAGCAGTACTTC. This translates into CATSRLRSYEQYF.

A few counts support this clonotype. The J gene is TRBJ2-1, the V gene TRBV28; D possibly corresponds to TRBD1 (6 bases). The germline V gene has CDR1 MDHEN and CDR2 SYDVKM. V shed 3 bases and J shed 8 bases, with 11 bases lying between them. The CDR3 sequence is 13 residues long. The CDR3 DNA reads TGTGCCAGCAGTTTCCACAGGGAAGATGAGCAGTTCTTC. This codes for CASSFHREDEQFF.

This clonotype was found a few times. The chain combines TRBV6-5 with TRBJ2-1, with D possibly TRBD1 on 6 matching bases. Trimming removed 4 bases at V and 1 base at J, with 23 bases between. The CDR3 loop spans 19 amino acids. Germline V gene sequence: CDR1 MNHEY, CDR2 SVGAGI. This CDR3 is CASSSPLGSGHSSYNEQFF. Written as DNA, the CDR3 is TGTGCCAGCAGTTCTCCCCTCGGATCGGGACACAGTTCCTACAATGAGCAGTTCTTC.

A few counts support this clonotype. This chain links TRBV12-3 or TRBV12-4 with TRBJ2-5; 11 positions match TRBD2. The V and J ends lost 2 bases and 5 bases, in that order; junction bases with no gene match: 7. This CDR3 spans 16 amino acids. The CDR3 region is CASSLRLAGGRETQYF. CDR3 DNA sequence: TGTGCCAGCAGTTTAAGGCTAGCGGGGGGCCGGGAGACCCAGTACTTC.

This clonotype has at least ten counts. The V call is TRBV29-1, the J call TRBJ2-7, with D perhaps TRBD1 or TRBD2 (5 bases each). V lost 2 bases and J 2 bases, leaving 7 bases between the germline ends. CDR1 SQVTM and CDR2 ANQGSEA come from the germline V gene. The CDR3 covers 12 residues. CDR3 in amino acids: CSVELGPYEQYF. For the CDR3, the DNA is TGCAGCGTTGAATTGGGACCCTACGAGCAGTACTTC.

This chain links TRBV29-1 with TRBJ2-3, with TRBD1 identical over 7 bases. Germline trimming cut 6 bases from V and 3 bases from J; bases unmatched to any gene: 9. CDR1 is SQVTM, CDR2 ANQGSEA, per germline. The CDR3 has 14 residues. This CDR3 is CSVEWTGDTDTQYF. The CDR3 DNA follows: TGCAGCGTGGAATGGACAGGAGATACAGATACGCAGTATTTT.

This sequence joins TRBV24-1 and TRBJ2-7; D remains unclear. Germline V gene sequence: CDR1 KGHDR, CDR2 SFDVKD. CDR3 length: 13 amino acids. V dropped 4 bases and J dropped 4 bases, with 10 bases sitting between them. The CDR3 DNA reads TGTGCCACCAGTGAGCCTGTCGGGTACGAGCAGTACTTC. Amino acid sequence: CATSEPVGYEQYF.

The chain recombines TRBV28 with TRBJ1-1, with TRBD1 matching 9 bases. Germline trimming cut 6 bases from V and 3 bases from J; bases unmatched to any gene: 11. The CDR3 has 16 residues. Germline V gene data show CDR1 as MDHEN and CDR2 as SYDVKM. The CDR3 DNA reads TGTGCCAGCAGGACGCCACAGGGGGCGGTGGACACTGAAGCTTTCTTT. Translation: CASRTPQGAVDTEAFF.

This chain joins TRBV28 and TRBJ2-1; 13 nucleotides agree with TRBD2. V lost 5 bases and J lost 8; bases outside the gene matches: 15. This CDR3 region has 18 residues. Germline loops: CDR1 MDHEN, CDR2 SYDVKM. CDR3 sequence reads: CASSPLIPGTSGIDEQFF. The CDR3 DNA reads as TGTGCCAGCAGTCCTCTAATCCCCGGGACTAGCGGGATAGATGAGCAGTTCTTC.

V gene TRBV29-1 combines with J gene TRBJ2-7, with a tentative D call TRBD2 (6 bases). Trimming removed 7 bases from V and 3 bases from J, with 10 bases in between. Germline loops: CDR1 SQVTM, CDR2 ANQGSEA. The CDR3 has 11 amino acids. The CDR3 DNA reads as TGCAGCGGGTTAGCGGACTACGAGCAGTACTTC. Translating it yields CSGLADYEQYF.

Here the CDR3 reads CARDSGITGELFF. The CDR3 DNA is TGTGCCAGAGACAGTGGAATCACCGGGGAGCTGTTTTTT. This chain uses TRBV7-9 with TRBJ2-2, with D possibly TRBD1 on 5 matching bases. CDR1 and CDR2 from the germline V gene are SEHNR and FQNEAQ (reference sequence). Trimming removed 9 bases from V and 4 bases from J, with 12 bases in between. The CDR3 sequence is 13 residues long.

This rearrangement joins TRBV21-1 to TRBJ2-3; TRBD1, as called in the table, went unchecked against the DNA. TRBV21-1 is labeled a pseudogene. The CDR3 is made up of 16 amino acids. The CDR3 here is CASKTPLRDSTDTQYF. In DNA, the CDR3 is TGTGCCAGCAAAACGCCCCTCCGGGACAGCACAGATACGCAGTATTTT.

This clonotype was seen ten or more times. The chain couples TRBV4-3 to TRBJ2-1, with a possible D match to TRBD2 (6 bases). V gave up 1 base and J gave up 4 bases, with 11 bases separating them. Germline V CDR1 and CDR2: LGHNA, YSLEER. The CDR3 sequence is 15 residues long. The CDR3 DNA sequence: TGCGCCAGCAGCCAAGTGACGGGAGTTTACAATGAGCAGTTCTTC. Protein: CASSQVTGVYNEQFF.

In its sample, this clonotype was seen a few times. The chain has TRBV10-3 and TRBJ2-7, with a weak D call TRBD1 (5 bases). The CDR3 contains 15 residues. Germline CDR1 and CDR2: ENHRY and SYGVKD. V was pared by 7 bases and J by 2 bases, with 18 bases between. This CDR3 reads CAITPDQGDPYEQYF. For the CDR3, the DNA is TGTGCCATCACCCCTGACCAGGGTGACCCCTACGAGCAGTACTTC.

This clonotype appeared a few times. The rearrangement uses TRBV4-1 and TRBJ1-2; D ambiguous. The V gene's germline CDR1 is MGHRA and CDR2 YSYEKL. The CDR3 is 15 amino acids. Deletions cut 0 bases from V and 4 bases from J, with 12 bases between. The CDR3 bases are TGCGCCAGCAGCCAAGAAGACTTTTCTATCTATGGCTACACCTTC. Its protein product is CASSQEDFSIYGYTF.

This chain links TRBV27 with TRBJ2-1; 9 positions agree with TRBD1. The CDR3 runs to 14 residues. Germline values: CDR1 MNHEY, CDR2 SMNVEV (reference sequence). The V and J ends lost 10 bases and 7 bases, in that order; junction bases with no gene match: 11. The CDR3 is CATRYRGRGNEQFF. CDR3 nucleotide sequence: TGTGCCACAAGATACAGGGGGCGAGGGAATGAGCAGTTCTTC.

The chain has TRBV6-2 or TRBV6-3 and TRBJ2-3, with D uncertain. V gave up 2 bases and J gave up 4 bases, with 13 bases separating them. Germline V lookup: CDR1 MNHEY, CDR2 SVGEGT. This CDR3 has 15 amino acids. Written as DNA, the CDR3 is TGTGCCAGCAGTTACAGCCGGGCGGAAGCAGATACGCAGTATTTT. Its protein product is CASSYSRAEADTQYF.

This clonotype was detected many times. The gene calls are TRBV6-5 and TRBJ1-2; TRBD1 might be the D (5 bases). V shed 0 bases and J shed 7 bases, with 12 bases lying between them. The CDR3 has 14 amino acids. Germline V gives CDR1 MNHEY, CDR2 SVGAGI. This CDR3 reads CASSYSKGGGGYTF. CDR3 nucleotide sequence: TGTGCCAGCAGTTACTCGAAAGGCGGGGGTGGCTACACCTTC.

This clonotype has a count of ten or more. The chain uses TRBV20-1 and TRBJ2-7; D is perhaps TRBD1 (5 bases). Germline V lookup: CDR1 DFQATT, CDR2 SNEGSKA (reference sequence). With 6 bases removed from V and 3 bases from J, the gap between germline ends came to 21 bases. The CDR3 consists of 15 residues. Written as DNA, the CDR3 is TGCAGTGCGCAGGGTGCAGGGCTAAACGGCTACGAGCAGTACTTC. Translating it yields CSAQGAGLNGYEQYF.

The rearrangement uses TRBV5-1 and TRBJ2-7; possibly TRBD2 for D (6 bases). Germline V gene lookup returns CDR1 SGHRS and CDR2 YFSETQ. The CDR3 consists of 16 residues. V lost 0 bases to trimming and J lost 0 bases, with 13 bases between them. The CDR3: CASSLAGGRTSYEQYF. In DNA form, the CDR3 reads TGCGCCAGCAGCTTGGCCGGGGGACGCACCTCCTACGAGCAGTACTTC.

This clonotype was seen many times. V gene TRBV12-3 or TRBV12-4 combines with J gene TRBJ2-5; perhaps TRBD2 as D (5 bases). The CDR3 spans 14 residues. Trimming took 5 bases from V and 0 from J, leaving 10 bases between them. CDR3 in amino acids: CASSKEAYQETQYF. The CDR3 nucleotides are TGTGCCAGCAGTAAGGAGGCGTACCAAGAGACCCAGTACTTC.

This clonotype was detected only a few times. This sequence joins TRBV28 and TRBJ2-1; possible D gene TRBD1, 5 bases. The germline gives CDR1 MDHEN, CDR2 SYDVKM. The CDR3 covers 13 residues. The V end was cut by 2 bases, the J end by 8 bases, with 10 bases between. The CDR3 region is CASSLIRVHEQFF. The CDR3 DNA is TGTGCCAGCAGTTTAATCAGGGTGCATGAGCAGTTCTTC.

The CDR3 DNA reads TGTGCCAGCAGTTTTACTGGCAGGGCTAGCGAAGCTTTCTTT. It yields the protein CASSFTGRASEAFF. This rearrangement joins TRBV12-3 or TRBV12-4 to TRBJ1-1, with D possibly TRBD1 on 5 matching bases. The CDR3 sequence is 14 residues long. Trimming stripped 3 bases from V and 8 bases from J, with 16 bases between.

CDR3 coding DNA: TGTGCCAGCAGTTTATCGCGGGGGGCATACAATGAGCAGTTCTTC. Amino acid sequence: CASSLSRGAYNEQFF. The V and J genes are TRBV28 and TRBJ2-1; 8 bases fit TRBD2. Germline CDR1 reads MDHEN; CDR2 reads SYDVKM. V lost 1 base, J lost 4 bases, and 3 bases stayed unmatched. CDR3 length: 15 amino acids.

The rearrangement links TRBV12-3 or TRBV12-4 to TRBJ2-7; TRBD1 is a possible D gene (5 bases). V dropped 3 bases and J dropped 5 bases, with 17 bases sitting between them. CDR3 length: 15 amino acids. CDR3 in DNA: TGTGCCAGCAGTTTTGGCAGGGCGGAGAGACACGAGCAGTACTTC. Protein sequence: CASSFGRAERHEQYF.